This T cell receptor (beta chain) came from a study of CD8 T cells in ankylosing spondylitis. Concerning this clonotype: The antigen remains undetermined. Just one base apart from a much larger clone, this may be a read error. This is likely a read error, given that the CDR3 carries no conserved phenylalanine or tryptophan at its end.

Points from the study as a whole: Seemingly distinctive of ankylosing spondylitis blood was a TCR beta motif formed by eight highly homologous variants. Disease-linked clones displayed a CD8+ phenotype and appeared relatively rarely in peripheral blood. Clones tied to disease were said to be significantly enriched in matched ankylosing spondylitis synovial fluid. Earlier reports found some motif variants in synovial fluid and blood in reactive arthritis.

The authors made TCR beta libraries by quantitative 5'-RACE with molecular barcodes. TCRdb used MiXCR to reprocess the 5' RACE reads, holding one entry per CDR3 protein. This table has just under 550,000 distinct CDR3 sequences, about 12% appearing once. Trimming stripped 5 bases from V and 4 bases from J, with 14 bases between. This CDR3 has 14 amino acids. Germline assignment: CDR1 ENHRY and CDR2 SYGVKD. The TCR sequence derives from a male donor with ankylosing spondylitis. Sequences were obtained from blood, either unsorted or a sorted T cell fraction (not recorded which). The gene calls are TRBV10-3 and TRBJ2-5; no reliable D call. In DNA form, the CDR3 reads TGTGCCATCAGTTTAGACGGGCCGGGAGAGACCCAGTACTCC. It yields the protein CAISLDGPGETQYS.